Below, 10 T cell receptor beta chains from the same sample are listed, as sequenced in a study of T cell repertoires in ileal Crohn's disease. This table comes from immunoSEQ multiplex PCR, and its TCRdb copy is limited to in-frame clones, with some not included. Of more than 15,000 clones detected, over 45% appear once; the ten largest clones hold approximately 7%. The sequenced material came from ileal tissue. These receptors were obtained from an adult with Crohn's disease.

The V and J genes are TRBV7-6 and TRBJ2-7; 13 positions match TRBD2. The CDR3 totals 16 residues. Germline lookup yields CDR1 SGHVS and CDR2 FNYEAQ. The trim removed 7 bases at V and 5 bases at J, leaving 11 bases unmatched. CDR3: CASTPWTSGSFHEQYF. CDR3 in DNA: TGTGCCAGCACTCCCTGGACTAGCGGGAGTTTCCACGAGCAGTACTTC.

In regard to this clone: The junction does not match germline at one end; this may be a read error. This rearrangement joins TRBV13 to TRBJ1-2, with TRBD1 matching 8 bases. From germline, CDR1 is PRHDT and CDR2 FYEKMQ (reference sequence). The CDR3 covers 8 residues. As DNA, the CDR3 is TGTGCCAGTAGGACAGGGCTCTTC. Encoded protein: CASRTGLF.

This rearrangement joins TRBV5-4 to TRBJ2-7; 10 bases align to TRBD2. V shed 1 base, J shed 7 bases, and the junction held 8 bases outside the gene matches. Germline CDR1 SGHNT, CDR2 YYREEE (reference sequence). The CDR3 spans 15 residues. In nucleotides, the CDR3 is TGTGCCAGCAGCTTGTCAACTAGCGGGGTGGCGGAGCAGTACTTC. It translates to CASSLSTSGVAEQYF.

The CDR3 sequence is CASRRLAAYEQYF. CDR3 coding DNA: TGTGCCAGCAGGAGACTAGCGGCCTACGAGCAGTACTTC. V gene TRBV2 combines with J gene TRBJ2-7; TRBD2 agrees at 9 bases. The CDR3 sequence is 13 residues long. Trimming took 6 bases from V and 2 from J; bases not matched to a gene: 2. Germline V lookup: CDR1 SNHLY, CDR2 FYNNEI.

This rearrangement joins TRBV5-6 to TRBJ1-2; 9 bases agree with TRBD1. The V gene's germline CDR1 is SGHDT and CDR2 YYEEEE. The V gene end was trimmed by 6 bases and the J gene end by 9 bases; junction bases not matched to a gene: 12. CDR3 length: 14 amino acids. CDR3 bases: TGTGCCAGCAAGGACGGGACAGGGTCTCAGCGCTACACCTTC. It translates to CASKDGTGSQRYTF.

This chain links TRBV18 with TRBJ2-1, with TRBD2 identical over 14 bases. CDR1 KGHSH and CDR2 LQKENI come from the germline V gene. The CDR3 runs to 17 residues. The V and J ends lost 8 bases and 1 base, in that order; junction bases with no gene match: 7. This chain's CDR3 is CASLGTSGRTSYNEQFF. The CDR3 coding sequence is TGTGCCAGCCTTGGGACTAGCGGGAGAACATCCTACAATGAGCAGTTCTTC.

This clone was detected only a few times. J is TRBJ2-3 and V is TRBV5-1; TRBD2 matches 12 bases. CDR3 length: 16 residues. V dropped 3 bases and J dropped 5; count of bases not matched to a gene: 7. Germline CDR1 and CDR2: SGHRS and YFSETQ. CDR3 in amino acids: CASSSTLAGGLDTQYF. The CDR3 bases are TGCGCCAGCAGCTCAACCCTAGCGGGAGGGTTAGATACGCAGTATTTT.

This chain uses TRBV29-1 with TRBJ2-7, with 7 bases aligning to TRBD2. CDR3 length: 15 amino acids. V gave up 0 bases and J gave up 3 bases; unmatched junction bases: 8. Per germline, CDR1 SQVTM and CDR2 ANQGSEA. The CDR3 bases are TGCAGCGTTGAAGATTGGAGGGAGGGTTACTACGAGCAGTACTTC. Its translation: CSVEDWREGYYEQYF.

This chain links TRBV7-8 with TRBJ2-7, with TRBD2 identical over 13 bases. Unmatched junction bases numbered 15, after V lost 4 bases and J lost 6 bases. This CDR3 has 18 residues. Germline assignment: CDR1 SGHVS and CDR2 FQNEAQ. The DNA for the CDR3 is TGTGCCAGCAGCTCCCCCCTTACTAGCGGGAGGGCCAAAGGCGAGCAGTACTTC. This encodes CASSSPLTSGRAKGEQYF.

This clone was found once. V gene TRBV4-2 combines with J gene TRBJ2-7, with D possibly being TRBD2 (6 bases). The CDR3 loop spans 14 amino acids. Germline V gene sequence: CDR1 LGHNA, CDR2 YNFKEQ. V lost 0 bases to trimming and J lost 8 bases, with 14 bases between them. The CDR3 region is CASSQDRRGEKQYF. The DNA for the CDR3 is TGTGCCAGCAGCCAAGATCGTCGCGGGGAGAAGCAGTACTTC.